This TCR beta chain was identified in a study of blood T cells in healthy people across ages. Worth noting for this clonotype: What it recognizes is unknown.

A minimum of 7 million PBMCs was isolated per sample. Using a J-beta primer mix together with a sample-barcoded 5' primer, a second PCR was run for roughly 6 to 12 cycles. A single record per CDR3 protein comes from TCRdb applying MiXCR to the 5' RACE reads. The sample lists 1,500,000 or so distinct CDR3 sequences, approximately 42% occurring once. Study-level results: When set beside aged donors, long-lived donors presented more naive CD4+ cells and higher diversity.

The V gene lost 3 bases and the J gene lost 2 bases, with 10 bases spanning the gap. This CDR3 spans 14 amino acids. Sequencing input: blood. The J gene is TRBJ1-2, the V gene TRBV12-3 or TRBV12-4; D remains ambiguous. The clonotype originates from a woman younger than 35 in good health. CDR3 residues: CASSFPGPNYGYTF. CDR3 nucleotide sequence: TGTGCCAGCAGTTTCCCCGGGCCAAACTATGGCTACACCTTC.